Listed below are T cell receptor beta chains from one sample, sequenced in a study of CD8 T cells in ankylosing spondylitis. TCRdb processed the 5' RACE reads anew with MiXCR; each CDR3 protein has one entry. The data hold about 160,000 distinct CDR3 sequences, with about 18% observed a single time. The material sequenced was blood, either unsorted or a sorted T cell fraction (not recorded which). The receptor set was obtained from a male donor with ankylosing spondylitis or in good health (not recorded which). CDR3s include the opening cysteine and the closing phenylalanine or tryptophan. D genes are given only for firm matches. Rows may omit the clone size; those that give it use once, few, many or a size class.

many,TRBD2,TRBV5-1,TRBJ2-5,TGCGCCAGCAGCTGGGGACTAGCGGGTGAGACCCAGTACTTC,CASSWGLAGETQYF
many,TRBD2,TRBV9,TRBJ2-7,TGTGCCAGCAGCCCTGGAGACCTTAGCGGGAGAAGTTACGAGCAGTACTTC,CASSPGDLSGRSYEQYF
few,NA,TRBV6-5,TRBJ2-3,TGTGCCAGCACGGCGGGGTTGATACAGTATTTT,CASTAGLIQYF
NA,NA,TRBV5-6,TRBJ1-6,TGTGCCAGCAGCTTGGGTCCAGGTTTCTATAATTCACCCCTCCACTTT,CASSLGPGFYNSPLHF
NA,NA,TRBV30,TRBJ2-1,TGTGCCTGGAGCCAATCAAATGAGCAGTTCTTC,CAWSQSNEQFF
NA,NA,TRBV28,TRBJ2-7,TGTGCCAGCAGTTCCAACCCAGGGCCGCCTTACGAGCAGTACTTC,CASSSNPGPPYEQYF
few,TRBD1,TRBV23-1,TRBJ2-1,TGCGCCAGCAGCGAAGGCGGGACAGGCTCCTACAATGAGCAGTTCTTC,CASSEGGTGSYNEQFF
few,NA,TRBV7-2,TRBJ1-5,TGTGCCAGCAGCTTAGGTAGGATTCGGAGCAATCAGCCCCAGCATTTT,CASSLGRIRSNQPQHF
many,TRBD1,TRBV5-1,TRBJ1-1,TGCGCCAGCACCCAAAACACAGGGGGAGGCACTGAAGCTTTCTTT,CASTQNTGGGTEAFF
NA,NA,TRBV7-2,TRBJ1-2,TGTGCCAGCAGCTTAGAGCAGGGTCAGAATGGCTACACCTTC,CASSLEQGQNGYTF
many,NA,TRBV12-3/TRBV12-4,TRBJ1-5,TGTGCCAGCAGTTCCAGGGTTAATCAGCCCCAGCATTTT,CASSSRVNQPQHF
NA,TRBD1,TRBV2,TRBJ1-5,TGTGCCAGCAGTGAAATGGGACAGGGTGTTCAGCCCCAGCATTTT,CASSEMGQGVQPQHF
many,TRBD2,TRBV3-1,TRBJ2-7,TGTGCCAGCAGCCCAACCCACAGCGGGAGGGCCCACGAGCAGTACTTC,CASSPTHSGRAHEQYF
NA,TRBD1,TRBV27,TRBJ2-1,TGTGCCAGCAGTTTATTGGGACAGGGCTTGGGTAATGAGCAGTTCTTC,CASSLLGQGLGNEQFF
few,TRBD1,TRBV4-1,TRBJ2-7,TGCGCCAGCAGCCACGGGACAGGGTTATCATACGAGCAGTACTTC,CASSHGTGLSYEQYF
many,NA,TRBV6-5,TRBJ1-6,NA,CASSTSTGYYNSPLHF
NA,TRBD2,TRBV28,TRBJ2-1,TGTGCCAGCACCAACACCCTAGCGGGCGAGCAGTTCTTC,CASTNTLAGEQFF
few,NA,TRBV7-9,TRBJ2-6,TGTGCCCAGAGTCTCTCCGGCTCTGGGGCCAACGTCCTGACTTTC,CAQSLSGSGANVLTF
many,TRBD1,TRBV20-1,TRBJ2-7,TGCAGTGCTAACTCAGGGGGACACGGCACCTACGAGCAGTACTTC,CSANSGGHGTYEQYF
NA,TRBD2,TRBV28,TRBJ2-1,TGTGCCAGCAGTTCCGCGACTAGCGGGAGAGATGAGCAGTTCTTC,CASSSATSGRDEQFF
NA,NA,TRBV20-1,TRBJ2-2,TGCAGTGCTAGAATCCGTGACAGATACACCGGGGAGCTGTTTTTT,CSARIRDRYTGELFF
few,NA,TRBV2,TRBJ2-7,TGTGCCAGCAGTGATAGTGATAACGAGCAGTACTTC,CASSDSDNEQYF
many,TRBD2,TRBV12-3/TRBV12-4,TRBJ2-3,TGTGCCAGCAGTCCGGCGGGCGGGAGTTCCACAGATACGCAGTATTTT,CASSPAGGSSTDTQYF
NA,NA,TRBV28,TRBJ2-3,TGTGCCAGCAGCCCCATCTTAACAGATACGCAGTATTTT,CASSPILTDTQYF
NA,NA,TRBV25-1,TRBJ1-2,TGTGCCAGCAGTGAATCCCTGGGCCGCGGAAATGGCTACACCTTC,CASSESLGRGNGYTF
few,NA,TRBV28,TRBJ2-3,TGTGCCAGCACTCGAGGGAGTGCCCCAGATACGCAGTATTTT,CASTRGSAPDTQYF
many,NA,TRBV20-1,TRBJ2-5,TGCAGTGCTAGATTGGCGGTCCAAGAGACCCAGTACTTC,CSARLAVQETQYF
many,NA,TRBV12-3/TRBV12-4,TRBJ1-3,TGTGCCAGCAGCCCAGCGCAGGCGGGGAGGACCATATATTTT,CASSPAQAGRTIYF